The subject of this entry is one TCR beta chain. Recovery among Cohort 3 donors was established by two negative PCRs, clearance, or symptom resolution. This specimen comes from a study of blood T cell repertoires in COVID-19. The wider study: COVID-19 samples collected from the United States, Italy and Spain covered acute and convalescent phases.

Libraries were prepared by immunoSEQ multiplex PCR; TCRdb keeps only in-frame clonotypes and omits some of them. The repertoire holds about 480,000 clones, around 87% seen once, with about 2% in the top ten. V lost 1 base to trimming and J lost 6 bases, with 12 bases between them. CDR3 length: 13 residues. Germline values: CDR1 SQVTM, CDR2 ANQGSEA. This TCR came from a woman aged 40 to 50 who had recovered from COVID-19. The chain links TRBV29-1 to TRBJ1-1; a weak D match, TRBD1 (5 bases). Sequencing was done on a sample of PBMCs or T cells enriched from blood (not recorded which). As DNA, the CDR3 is TGCAGCGTTGAAGGAAGACAGTACCCTGAAGCTTTCTTT. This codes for CSVEGRQYPEAFF.